One sample yielded the 13 T cell receptor beta chains listed below, sequenced in a study of blood T cell repertoires in COVID-19. Measured with immunoSEQ multiplex PCR; TCRdb has only the in-frame clones, and not every one. The data contain about 290,000 clones, approximately 86% of them singletons. Sample: peripheral blood. These receptors were obtained from a woman in her forties or fifties with active or convalescent COVID-19.

V is TRBV28 and J is TRBJ1-5; D gene unclear. Germline values: CDR1 MDHEN, CDR2 SYDVKM. This CDR3 comprises 13 residues. The germline V and J ends were trimmed by 7 bases and 2 bases, with 9 bases remaining between them. The CDR3 reads CASKEGGNQPQHF. CDR3 coding DNA: TGTGCCAGCAAGGAGGGTGGCAATCAGCCCCAGCATTTT.

The table lists this clone with a count of one. The chain carries TRBV12-3 or TRBV12-4 and TRBJ2-7, with 7 positions matching TRBD2. The CDR3 runs to 13 residues. The J segment lost 9 bases and the V segment lost 2 bases, leaving 7 bases of the junction unmatched. The CDR3: CASSLTSDSGQYF. The CDR3 coding sequence is TGTGCCAGCAGTTTAACTAGCGATAGCGGGCAGTACTTC.

As regards this clone: The identical CDR3 is also encoded by other nucleotide sequences in the sample. CDR3 sequence (DNA): TGCAGCGTTGCGGGAACCTCCTACGAGCAGTACTTC. Its translation is CSVAGTSYEQYF. The rearrangement links TRBV29-1 to TRBJ2-7; tentatively, D is TRBD2 (5 bases). This CDR3 has 12 residues. V lost 4 bases, J lost 0 bases, and 7 bases lay in between. Germline lookup yields CDR1 SQVTM and CDR2 ANQGSEA.

The chain has TRBV29-1 and TRBJ1-1; 7 nucleotides match TRBD1. Germline trimming cut 7 bases from V and 1 base from J; bases unmatched to any gene: 6. The CDR3 is 13 amino acids. Germline assignment: CDR1 SQVTM and CDR2 ANQGSEA. CDR3 DNA: TGCAGCGGGGGGGGACAGACGAACACTGAAGCTTTCTTT. Protein product: CSGGGQTNTEAFF.

The J gene is TRBJ2-2, the V gene TRBV6-5, with 10 bases matching TRBD2. The CDR3 runs 15 residues. V lost 4 bases to trimming and J lost 6 bases; unmatched junction nucleotides: 5. Germline V gene lookup returns CDR1 MNHEY and CDR2 SVGAGI. This CDR3 is CASSSSGSLSGELFF. DNA of the CDR3: TGTGCCAGCAGTTCTAGCGGGAGCTTATCCGGGGAGCTGTTTTTT.

V is TRBV7-9 and J is TRBJ1-1; no firm D call. Deletions cut 2 bases from V and 2 bases from J, with 6 bases between. Per the germline V gene, CDR1 is SEHNR and CDR2 is FQNEAQ (reference sequence). The CDR3 runs to 13 residues. The CDR3 region has the DNA TGTGCCAGCAGCTTATTGGCAAACACTGAAGCTTTCTTT. It is translated as CASSLLANTEAFF.

The chain carries TRBV4-2 and TRBJ1-3; D remains ambiguous. The V end lost 0 bases, the J end lost 0 bases, and 12 bases lay between the germline ends. CDR3 size: 17 residues. The germline V gene encodes CDR1 LGHNA and CDR2 YNFKEQ. The CDR3 DNA sequence: TGTGCCAGCAGCCAAGAAGTAAGCCAAATCTCTGGAAACACCATATATTTT. Protein product: CASSQEVSQISGNTIYF.

V usage is TRBV18 and J usage is TRBJ1-1, with 8 nucleotides matching TRBD1. Germline loops: CDR1 KGHSH, CDR2 LQKENI. The CDR3 contains 18 residues. V was pared by 0 bases and J by 4 bases, with 13 bases of the junction left unmatched. CDR3 nucleotide sequence: TGTGCCAGCTCACCACCGAGAGGACAGGGAGTTTACGGCACTGAAGCTTTCTTT. This codes for CASSPPRGQGVYGTEAFF.

V usage is TRBV6-5 and J usage is TRBJ2-7, with D possibly being TRBD2 (5 bases). Germline V gene data show CDR1 as MNHEY and CDR2 as SVGAGI. V was trimmed by 6 bases and J by 3 bases, leaving 15 bases between them. The CDR3 extends over 14 amino acids. CDR3 bases: TGTGCCAGCAGGGGAGAGGCCTCCGTCTACGAGCAGTACTTC. This codes for CASRGEASVYEQYF.

Here the CDR3 reads CASSQRGYEKLFF. The CDR3 nucleotides read TGTGCCAGCAGCCAGCGGGGGTATGAAAAACTGTTTTTT. The chain combines TRBV14 with TRBJ1-4, with D maybe TRBD1 (5 bases). With 3 bases removed from V and 6 bases from J, the gap between germline ends came to 8 bases. In germline, CDR1 is SGHDN, CDR2 FVKESK. The CDR3 spans 13 residues.

The rearrangement uses TRBV5-4 and TRBJ2-4, with 7 bases matching TRBD1. CDR1 and CDR2 (germline): SGHNT, YYREEE (reference sequence). The CDR3 totals 13 residues. Unmatched junction bases numbered 0, after V lost 1 base and J lost 5 bases. The CDR3 loop reads CASSLTGENIQYF. The CDR3, as DNA: TGTGCCAGCAGCTTGACAGGGGAAAACATTCAGTACTTC.

The chain is built from TRBV9 and TRBJ1-1, with D possibly matching TRBD1 (6 bases). The germline CDR1 and CDR2 sequences are SGDLS and YYNGEE. V was shortened by 2 bases and J by 8 bases, with 13 bases between the two germline ends. The CDR3 is 13 residues long. The CDR3 DNA reads TGTGCCAGCAGCGTCGGACAGCCAGGCGAAGCTTTCTTT. This encodes CASSVGQPGEAFF.

The V call is TRBV27, the J call TRBJ1-5, with D perhaps TRBD1 (5 bases). V was cut by 3 bases and J by 8 bases, with 23 bases left in between. Germline CDR1 and CDR2: MNHEY and SMNVEV (reference sequence). CDR3 length: 17 amino acids. The CDR3 bases are TGTGCCAGCAGTTTGGGAGGGCGGCCGGGGGTTATCGAGCCCCAGCATTTT. Protein product: CASSLGGRPGVIEPQHF.